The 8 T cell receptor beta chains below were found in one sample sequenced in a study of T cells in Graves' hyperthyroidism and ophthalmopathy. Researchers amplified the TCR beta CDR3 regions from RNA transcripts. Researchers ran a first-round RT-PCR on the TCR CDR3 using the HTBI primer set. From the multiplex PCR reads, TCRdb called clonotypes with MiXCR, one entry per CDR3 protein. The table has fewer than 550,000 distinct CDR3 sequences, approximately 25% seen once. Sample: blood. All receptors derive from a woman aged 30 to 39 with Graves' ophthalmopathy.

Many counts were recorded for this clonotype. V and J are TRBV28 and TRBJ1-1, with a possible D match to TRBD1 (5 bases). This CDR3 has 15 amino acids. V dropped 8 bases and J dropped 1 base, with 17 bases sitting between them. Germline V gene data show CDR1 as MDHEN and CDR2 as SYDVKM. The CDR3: CASLHRQTQNTEAFF. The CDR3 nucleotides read TGTGCCAGCCTACATCGACAGACTCAGAACACTGAAGCTTTCTTT. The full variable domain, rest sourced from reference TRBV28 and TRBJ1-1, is DVKVTQSSRYLVKRTGEKVFLECVQDMDHENMFWYRQDPGLGLRLIYFSYDVKMKEKGDIPEGYSVSREKKERFSLILESASTNQTSMYLCASLHRQTQNTEAFFGQGTRLTVV.

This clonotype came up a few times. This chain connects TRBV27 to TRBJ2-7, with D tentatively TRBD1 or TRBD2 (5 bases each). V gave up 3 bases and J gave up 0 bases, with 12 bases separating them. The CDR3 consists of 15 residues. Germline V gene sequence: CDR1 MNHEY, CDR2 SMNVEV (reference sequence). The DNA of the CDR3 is TGTGCCAGCAGTTTCTTGGGGGTTGGCTCCTACGAGCAGTACTTC. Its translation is CASSFLGVGSYEQYF.

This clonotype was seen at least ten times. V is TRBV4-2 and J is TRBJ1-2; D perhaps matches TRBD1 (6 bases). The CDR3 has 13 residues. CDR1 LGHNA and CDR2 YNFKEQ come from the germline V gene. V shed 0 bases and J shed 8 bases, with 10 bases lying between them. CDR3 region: CASSQDGQPGYTF. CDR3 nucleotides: TGTGCCAGCAGCCAAGATGGACAGCCCGGCTACACCTTC.

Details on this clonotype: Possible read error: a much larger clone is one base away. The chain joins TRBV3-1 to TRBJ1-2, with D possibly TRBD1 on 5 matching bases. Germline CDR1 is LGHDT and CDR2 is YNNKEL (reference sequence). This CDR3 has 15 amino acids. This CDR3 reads CASSQDTPGNYGYSF. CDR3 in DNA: TGTGCCAGCAGCCAAGATACCCCAGGGAACTATGGCTACAGCTTC.

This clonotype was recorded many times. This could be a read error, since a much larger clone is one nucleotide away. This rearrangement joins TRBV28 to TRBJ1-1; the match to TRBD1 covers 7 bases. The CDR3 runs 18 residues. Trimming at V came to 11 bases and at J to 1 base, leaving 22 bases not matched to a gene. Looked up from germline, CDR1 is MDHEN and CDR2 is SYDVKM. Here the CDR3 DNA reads TGTGCCGCCGATAAGGGTCTGGGGACAGTGAGTCGGAACACTGAAGCTTTCTTT. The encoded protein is CAADKGLGTVSRNTEAFF.

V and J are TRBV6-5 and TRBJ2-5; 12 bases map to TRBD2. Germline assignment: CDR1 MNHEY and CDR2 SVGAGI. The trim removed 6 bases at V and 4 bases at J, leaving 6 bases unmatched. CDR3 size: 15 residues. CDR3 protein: CASSYLAGGTETQYF. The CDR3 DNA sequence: TGTGCCAGCAGCTATCTAGCGGGGGGGACAGAGACCCAGTACTTC.

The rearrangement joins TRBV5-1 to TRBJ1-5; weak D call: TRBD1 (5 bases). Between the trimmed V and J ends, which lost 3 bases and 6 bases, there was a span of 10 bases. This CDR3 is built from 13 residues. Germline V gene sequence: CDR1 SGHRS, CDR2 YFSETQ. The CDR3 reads CASSSGLRQPQHF. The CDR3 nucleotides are TGCGCCAGCAGCTCAGGGTTGCGTCAGCCCCAGCATTTT.

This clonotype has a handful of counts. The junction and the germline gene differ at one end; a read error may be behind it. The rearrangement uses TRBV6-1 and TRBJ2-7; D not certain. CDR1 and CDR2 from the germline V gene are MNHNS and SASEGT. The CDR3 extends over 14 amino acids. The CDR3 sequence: CAGSSPAADYEQYF. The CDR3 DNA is TGTGCCGGCAGCTCCCCGGCGGCGGACTACGAGCAGTACTTC.